This T cell receptor (beta chain) stems from a study of control samples from healthy donors and cancer patients. The V gene end was trimmed by 0 bases and the J gene end by 1 base; junction bases not matched to a gene: 6. Per germline, CDR1 MGHRA and CDR2 YSYEKL. The CDR3 loop spans 18 amino acids. Libraries were prepared by immunoSEQ multiplex PCR; TCRdb keeps only in-frame clonotypes and omits some of them. This sample has around 130,000 clones, with 70% to 90% found just once. This clone was observed a handful of times. This TCR came from a man aged 50-60 years in good health. The V call is TRBV4-1, the J call TRBJ2-2, with 9 bases lining up with TRBD2. The specimen was blood. CDR3 residues: CASSQDWLAGWNTGELFF. As DNA, the CDR3 is TGCGCCAGCAGCCAAGATTGGCTAGCGGGGTGGAACACCGGGGAGCTGTTTTTT.